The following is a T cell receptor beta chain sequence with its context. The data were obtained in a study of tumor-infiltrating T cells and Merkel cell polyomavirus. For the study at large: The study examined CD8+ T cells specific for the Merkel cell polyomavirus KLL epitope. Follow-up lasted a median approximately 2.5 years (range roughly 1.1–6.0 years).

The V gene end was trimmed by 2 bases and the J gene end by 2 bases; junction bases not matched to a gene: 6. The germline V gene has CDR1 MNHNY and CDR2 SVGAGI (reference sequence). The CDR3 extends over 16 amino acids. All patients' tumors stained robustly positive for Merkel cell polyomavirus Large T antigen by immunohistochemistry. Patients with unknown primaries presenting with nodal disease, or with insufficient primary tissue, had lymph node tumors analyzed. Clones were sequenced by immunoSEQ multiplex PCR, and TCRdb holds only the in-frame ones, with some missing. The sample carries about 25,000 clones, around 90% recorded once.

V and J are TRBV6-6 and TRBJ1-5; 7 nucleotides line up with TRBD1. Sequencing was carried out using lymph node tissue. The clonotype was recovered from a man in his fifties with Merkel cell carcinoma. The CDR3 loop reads CASSYATGFGNQPQHF. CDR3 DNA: TGTGCCAGCAGTTACGCGACAGGGTTCGGCAATCAGCCCCAGCATTTT.